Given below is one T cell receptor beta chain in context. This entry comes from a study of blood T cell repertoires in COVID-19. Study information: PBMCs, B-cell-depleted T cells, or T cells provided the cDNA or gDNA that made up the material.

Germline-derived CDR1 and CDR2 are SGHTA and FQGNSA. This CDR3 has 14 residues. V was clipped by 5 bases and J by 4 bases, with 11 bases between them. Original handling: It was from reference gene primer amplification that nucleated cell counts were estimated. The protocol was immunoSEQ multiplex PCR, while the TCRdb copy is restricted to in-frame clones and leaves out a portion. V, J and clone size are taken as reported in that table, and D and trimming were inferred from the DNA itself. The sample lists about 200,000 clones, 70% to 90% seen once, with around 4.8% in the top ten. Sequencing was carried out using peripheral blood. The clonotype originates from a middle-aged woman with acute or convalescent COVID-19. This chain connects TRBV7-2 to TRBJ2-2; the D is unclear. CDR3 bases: TGTGCCAGCAGCCCAGGAAGAACCACCGGGGAGCTGTTTTTT. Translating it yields CASSPGRTTGELFF.